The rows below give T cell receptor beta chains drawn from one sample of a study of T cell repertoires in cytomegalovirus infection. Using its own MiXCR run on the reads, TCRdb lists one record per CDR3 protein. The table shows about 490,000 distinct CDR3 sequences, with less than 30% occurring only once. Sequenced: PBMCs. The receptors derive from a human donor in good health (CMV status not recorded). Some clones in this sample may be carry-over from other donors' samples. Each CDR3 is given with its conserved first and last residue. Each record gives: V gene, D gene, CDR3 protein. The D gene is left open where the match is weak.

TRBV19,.,CASSIRQDPYYEQYF
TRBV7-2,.,CASVTGGVGNSPLHF
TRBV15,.,CATSSGRTREQFF
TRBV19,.,CASSTPGLEAFF
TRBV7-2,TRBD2,CASSFVGGQDTQYF
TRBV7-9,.,CASSLSSVRTGELFF
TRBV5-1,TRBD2,CASSLEVRREDYNEQFF
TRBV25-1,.,CASSQGSNTGELFF
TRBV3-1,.,CASSQDIPTRRGTDTQYF
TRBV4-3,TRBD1,CASSQDDRDNSPLHF
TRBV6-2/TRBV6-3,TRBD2,CASRKSGRAGNEQFF
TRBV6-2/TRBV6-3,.,CALARSAYNEQFF
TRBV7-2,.,CASSLAYNEQFF
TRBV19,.,CASSPAGRATNEKLFF
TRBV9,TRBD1,CASSVDTGQGVRNEQFF
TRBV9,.,CASSVSSGAKNIQYF
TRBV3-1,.,CASSQGSGSYEQYF
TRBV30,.,CAWQRDLGTNVLTF
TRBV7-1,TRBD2,CASSPNSGRAVNEQFF
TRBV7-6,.,CASSLGDAYNEQFF
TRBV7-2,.,CASSSSGGFNEQFF
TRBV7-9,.,CASSLGGSVDEQFF
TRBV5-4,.,CASGRREQETQYF
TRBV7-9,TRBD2,CASSLRVAGATGELFF
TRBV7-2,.,CASSFSFYTGELFF
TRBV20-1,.,CSAPPADVNTEAFF
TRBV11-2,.,CASSLVGSFDTQYF
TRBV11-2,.,CASSLAGIMGPEEQYF
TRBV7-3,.,CASSPSNSGNTIYF
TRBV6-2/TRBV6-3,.,CASSKDPASQYF
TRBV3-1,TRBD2,CASSQVRLAGVGNEQFF
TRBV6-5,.,CASSYSSRVSEQYF
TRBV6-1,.,CASSEAWGSETYTGELFF
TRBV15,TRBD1,CATVQGATPNYGYTF
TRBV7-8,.,CASALAGRFEQFF
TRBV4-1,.,CASSPGMTDSGQPQHF
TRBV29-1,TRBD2,CSVEGFSGSRSYNEQFF
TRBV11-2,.,CASSLGLWNIQYF
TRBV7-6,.,CASSLDGGVYNEQFF
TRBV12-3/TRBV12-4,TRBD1,CASSWDRQGAKTFF
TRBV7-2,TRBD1,CASSLEGPITGVASPLHF
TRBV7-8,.,CASSLAGFSYGYTF
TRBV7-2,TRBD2,CASSFYLSGSRSDTQYF
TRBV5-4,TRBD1,CATGTGGNEQFF
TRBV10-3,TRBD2,CAIRLAGAPDTQYF
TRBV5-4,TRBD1,CASSLQGRGDTEAFF
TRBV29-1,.,CSSVWGQETQYF
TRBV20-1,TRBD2,CSARRTSGRVSGNEQFF
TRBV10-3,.,CAISGGSQESEQYF
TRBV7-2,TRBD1,CASSSDTRDRTYEQYF
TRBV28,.,CASTTPGQGTYEQYF
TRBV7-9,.,CASTGGMDYGYTF
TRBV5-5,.,CASSHLLPGLSNQPQHF
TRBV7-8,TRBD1,CASSDTGEGAFF
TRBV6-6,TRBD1,CASSYSGGDNPDQETQYF
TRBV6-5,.,CASSYSSQDEQYF
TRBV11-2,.,CASSFPGNRNTEAFF
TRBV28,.,CATNLAPFYEQYF
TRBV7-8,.,CASSSDGNPNEKLFF
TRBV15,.,CATSRGAGSDYEQYF